This TCR beta chain was sequenced in a study of kidney transplant recipient with SARS-CoV-2 infection. The CDR3 runs 13 residues. Germline lookup yields CDR1 SEHNR and CDR2 FQNEAQ (reference sequence). V was pared by 5 bases and J by 4 bases, with 11 bases between. TCRdb passed the reads through MiXCR, listing each CDR3 protein once. The profile shows about 250,000 distinct CDR3 sequences, under 30% of them singletons. This clonotype showed up many times. The chain employs TRBV7-9 and TRBJ2-5, with a possible D match to TRBD1 (6 bases). The source of this sequence is a male patient in his thirties who had COVID-19 and was a kidney transplant recipient. A share of the T cells may be of graft donor origin. Sequencing used a blood sample, obtained at baseline and on day 111 from a kidney transplant recipient. The CDR3 DNA is TGTGCCAGCAGCACCCAGGGGTTAGAGACCCAGTACTTC. Translated, it gives CASSTQGLETQYF. The full variable domain, with the rest looked up from reference TRBV7-9 and TRBJ2-5, is DTGVSQNPRHKITKRGQNVTFRCDPISEHNRLYWYRQTLGQGPEFLTYFQNEAQLEKSRLLSDRFSAERPKGSFSTLEIQRTEQGDSAMYLCASSTQGLETQYFGPGTRLLVL.